The clone carrying this TCR beta chain was detected many times. Its antigen remains unknown. These data originate in a study of T-cell reconstitution after alpha-beta-depleted transplantation in children. Study-level findings and limits: The main origin of T-cell counts and diversity one year after transplant was newly produced T cells. Some patients' high day-60 TCRbeta diversity was traced to surviving recipient T cells and thymic progenitors. The origin of alpha-beta T cells about two months after transplant was reportedly several hundred expanded graft clones.

It was with unique molecular identifiers that the TCRbeta library was prepared. One entry per CDR3 protein, called by TCRdb with MiXCR from the PCR reads. The sample holds approximately 290,000 distinct CDR3 sequences; around a tenth are singletons and the top ten take about 20%. CDR3 length: 13 residues. V lost 8 bases, J lost 3 bases, and 6 bases stayed unmatched. Looked up from germline, CDR1 is MGHDK and CDR2 is SYGVNS. This TCR was sampled from a male patient between 2 and 10 years old who had a stem cell transplant for chronic granulomatous disease, so the T cells may come from the graft donor. This chain connects TRBV25-1 to TRBJ2-7; 8 bases line up with TRBD2. The specimen was peripheral blood, collected 180 days after TCRalphabeta/CD19-depleted stem cell transplant. The CDR3: CASSVAGLYEQYF. CDR3 DNA: TGTGCCAGCTCGGTAGCGGGACTCTACGAGCAGTACTTC.